The 8 T cell receptor beta chains presented below share a single source sample, sequenced in a study of blood T cell repertoires in COVID-19 (TCRdb year 2020). The library was produced with the immunoSEQ multiplex PCR assay. Held by TCRdb, this immuneACCESS table contains in-frame sequences only and omits some clones. Under half of the omission traces to an unresolved V gene where checked; the cause of the rest is unknown. The sample table shows approximately 290,000 clones, and approximately 93% are seen once. Of the sample, 2.2% falls within the top ten clones. The sample taken for sequencing was peripheral blood. The receptor set was obtained from a woman aged 30 to 39 with COVID-19, enrolled during active disease.

The rearrangement uses TRBV11-2 and TRBJ1-2, with 7 bases fitting TRBD1. This CDR3 contains 14 residues. Germline V gives CDR1 SGHAT, CDR2 FQNNGV. The V gene end was trimmed by 7 bases and the J gene end by 4 bases; junction bases not matched to a gene: 9. The CDR3 is CASTPMGQIYGYTF. CDR3 nucleotides: TGTGCCAGCACCCCAATGGGACAGATCTATGGCTACACCTTC.

V gene TRBV11-1 combines with J gene TRBJ1-3; D is ambiguous. This CDR3 is 15 amino acids long. Trimming pared 5 bases from V and 4 bases from J, leaving 15 bases between. Germline V lookup: CDR1 SGHAT, CDR2 FQDESV (reference sequence). This CDR3 reads CASSPRRGGGNTIYF. For the CDR3, the DNA is TGTGCCAGCAGCCCACGCAGAGGAGGGGGAAACACCATATATTTT.

The V and J genes are TRBV18 and TRBJ2-2; possible D gene TRBD2, 6 bases. Germline V lookup: CDR1 KGHSH, CDR2 LQKENI. The V and J ends lost 6 bases and 5 bases respectively, with 16 bases between them. The CDR3 length is 15 residues. The CDR3 reads CASSAWRDGTGELFF. CDR3 coding DNA: TGTGCCAGCTCCGCCTGGCGGGATGGGACCGGGGAGCTGTTTTTT.

This clone has more than one count but fewer than ten. The chain links TRBV5-3 to TRBJ1-5; D gene ambiguous. TRBV5-3 is classed as an ORF, of uncertain function. The V and J ends lost 4 bases and 9 bases respectively, with 14 bases between them. CDR3 length: 13 amino acids. CDR3 in amino acids: CARSKRGKGPQHF. For the CDR3, the DNA is TGTGCCAGAAGCAAGCGGGGAAAGGGGCCCCAGCATTTT.

V and J are TRBV5-4 and TRBJ2-7; 10 bases fit TRBD2. The V and J ends lost 6 bases and 2 bases, in that order; junction bases with no gene match: 5. Germline V gene data show CDR1 as SGHNT and CDR2 as YYREEE (reference sequence). The CDR3 sequence is 14 residues long. CDR3 sequence reads: CASKLAGDPYEQYF. The CDR3 DNA is TGTGCCAGCAAGCTAGCGGGAGACCCCTACGAGCAGTACTTC.

The V and J genes are TRBV6-4 and TRBJ1-1; unclear D gene. Germline values: CDR1 MRHNA, CDR2 SNTAGT. The CDR3 has 14 amino acids. V lost 0 bases, J lost 0 bases, and 5 bases lay in between. CDR3 residues: CASSDSSLNTEAFF. Written as DNA, the CDR3 is TGTGCCAGCAGTGACTCCTCCCTGAACACTGAAGCTTTCTTT.

The rearrangement joins TRBV11-3 to TRBJ2-3; TRBD1 might be the D (7 bases). Looked up from germline, CDR1 is SGHNT and CDR2 is YENEEA. With 5 bases removed from V and 4 bases from J, the gap between germline ends came to 22 bases. CDR3 length: 17 amino acids. CDR3 protein: CASSPGTAKPGADTQYF. CDR3 sequence (DNA): TGTGCCAGCAGCCCTGGGACAGCGAAGCCGGGGGCAGATACGCAGTATTTT. The full variable domain, rest sourced from reference TRBV11-3 and TRBJ2-3, is EAGVVQSPRYKIIEKKQPVAFWCNPISGHNTLYWYLQNLGQGPELLIRYENEEAVDDSQLPKDRFSAERLKGVDSTLKIQPAELGDSAVYLCASSPGTAKPGADTQYFGPGTRLTVL.

V and J are TRBV21-1 and TRBJ1-1; TRBD1 is the table's D call and was not checked against the DNA. TRBV21-1 corresponds to a pseudogene. This CDR3 is built from 13 residues. The CDR3 nucleotides are TGTGCCATCCCACAGGGGCTGAACACTGAAGCTTTCTTT. Translation: CAIPQGLNTEAFF.